These 16 T cell receptor beta chains came from one sample sequenced in a study of cytomegalovirus exposure and HLA in healthy donors. The PCR employed 60 Vbeta primers together with 13 Jbeta primers. The repertoire was sequenced with immunoSEQ multiplex PCR; TCRdb's copy has only in-frame clones and lacks some. In the table there are around 180,000 clones, 80% to 85% of which are singletons. Sequencing input: PBMCs. The receptor source for this set is a woman younger than 35 in good health and CMV-seropositive.

The rearrangement links TRBV7-3 to TRBJ2-6; unclear D gene. Per germline, CDR1 SGHTA and CDR2 FQGTGA. With 5 bases removed from V and 2 bases from J, the gap between germline ends came to 13 bases. This CDR3 is 16 amino acids long. This CDR3 is CASSPRLGAGANVLTF. The CDR3 DNA follows: TGTGCCAGCAGCCCGAGACTCGGAGCTGGGGCCAACGTCCTGACTTTC.

V gene TRBV6-5 combines with J gene TRBJ2-1; D might be TRBD2 (5 bases). The CDR3 length is 15 residues. Germline CDR1 is MNHEY and CDR2 is SVGAGI. Trimming took off 5 bases at V and 4 bases at J, with 15 bases between the two ends. The chain's CDR3 is CASSLTRRGYNEQFF. In DNA form, the CDR3 reads TGTGCCAGCAGTCTAACCCGTCGGGGTTACAATGAGCAGTTCTTC.

This clone was seen once. The V and J genes are TRBV4-1 and TRBJ1-2, with D hard to call. Germline V gene lookup returns CDR1 MGHRA and CDR2 YSYEKL. CDR3 length: 14 residues. Trimming shortened V by 1 base and J by 2 bases, and 8 bases separated the two germline ends. The CDR3 DNA follows: TGCGCCAGCAGCCAAGTGTCATTGAACTATGGCTACACCTTC. Translated: CASSQVSLNYGYTF.

V is TRBV5-8 and J is TRBJ1-4; 9 bases align to TRBD1. The V gene end was trimmed by 2 bases and the J gene end by 3 bases; junction bases not matched to a gene: 14. The CDR3 is 19 amino acids. CDR1 is SGHTS, CDR2 YDEGEE, per germline. For the CDR3, the DNA is TGTGCCAGCAGCTTACCCGGGACAGGGCTATTAGGAGCTAATGAAAAACTGTTTTTT. As protein: CASSLPGTGLLGANEKLFF.

The V and J genes are TRBV4-3 and TRBJ1-5, with D perhaps matching TRBD1 (6 bases). Between the trimmed V and J ends, which lost 0 bases and 7 bases, there was a span of 13 bases. Germline lookup yields CDR1 LGHNA and CDR2 YSLEER. The CDR3 runs 15 residues. Written as DNA, the CDR3 is TGCGCCAGCAGCCAAGATTTAACAGGGTACCAGCCCCAGCATTTT. Translation: CASSQDLTGYQPQHF.

This chain links TRBV29-1 with TRBJ1-1; the D gene is possibly TRBD1 (5 bases). The ends were cut back, 5 bases at V and 1 base at J, with 14 bases in the middle. Germline lookup yields CDR1 SQVTM and CDR2 ANQGSEA. This CDR3 has 14 amino acids. The CDR3 sequence is CSVPGVTANTEAFF. CDR3 bases: TGCAGCGTTCCGGGGGTGACAGCGAACACTGAAGCTTTCTTT.

V and J are TRBV27 and TRBJ2-1; a possible D gene is TRBD2 (5 bases). The germline gives CDR1 MNHEY, CDR2 SMNVEV (reference sequence). V lost 5 bases and J 2 bases, leaving 13 bases between the germline ends. This CDR3 comprises 15 residues. Here the CDR3 DNA reads TGTGCCAGCAGTCTACAGAGGGCCACCTACAATGAGCAGTTCTTC. Translating it yields CASSLQRATYNEQFF.

This clone was recorded only once. The chain recombines TRBV28 with TRBJ2-2; no clear D. Trimming left V 6 bases short and J 5 bases short, with 28 bases between. The CDR3 is 19 residues long. CDR1 and CDR2 from the germline V gene are MDHEN and SYDVKM. The CDR3 region has the DNA TGTGCCAGCAGACCTGACCTCCTAAGTGGGCGTGTTGTTACCGGGGAGCTGTTTTTT. Its protein product is CASRPDLLSGRVVTGELFF.

DNA for the CDR3: TGTGCCAGCCGTGAAGTCAGGGGGAACACTGAAGCTTTCTTT. Protein product: CASREVRGNTEAFF. The chain links TRBV6-5 to TRBJ1-1, with a tentative D call TRBD1 (6 bases). The CDR3 loop spans 14 amino acids. Germline CDR1 is MNHEY and CDR2 is SVGAGI. V lost 8 bases to trimming and J lost 1 base, with 14 bases between them.

The chain combines TRBV30 with TRBJ2-1; 11 bases map to TRBD1. The junction had 2 bases not matched to a gene; V was cut back by 5 bases and J by 5 bases. The CDR3 loop spans 13 amino acids. Germline lookup yields CDR1 GTSNPN and CDR2 SVGIG (reference sequence). CDR3 coding DNA: TGTGCCTGGGGGACAGGGGGGGACAATGAGCAGTTCTTC. Amino acid sequence: CAWGTGGDNEQFF.

This chain connects TRBV27 to TRBJ2-1; the D gene is possibly TRBD2 (6 bases). The CDR3 runs to 13 residues. V was cut by 2 bases and J by 12 bases, with 14 bases left in between. Per the germline V gene, CDR1 is MNHEY and CDR2 is SMNVEV (reference sequence). The CDR3 DNA reads as TGTGCCAGCAGTTTAAGGGGAGGTATCGGGCAGTTCTTC. Encoded protein: CASSLRGGIGQFF.

V is TRBV4-3 and J is TRBJ2-1; 7 bases line up with TRBD2. CDR3 length equals 13 residues. The V gene end was trimmed by 4 bases and the J gene end by 8 bases; junction bases not matched to a gene: 5. Germline V CDR1 and CDR2: LGHNA, YSLEER. CDR3 sequence (DNA): TGCGCCAGCAGCCGGGCTAGCGGCTATGAGCAGTTCTTC. It codes for CASSRASGYEQFF.

V usage is TRBV4-2 and J usage is TRBJ2-3, with 9 bases that match TRBD2. The CDR3 spans 16 residues. Germline CDR1 LGHNA, CDR2 YNFKEQ. The V segment lost 5 bases and the J segment 2 bases; nucleotides outside the gene matches: 8. DNA of the CDR3: TGTGCCAGCAGCTTGCGGCTAGCGGGAAACACAGATACGCAGTATTTT. Amino acids: CASSLRLAGNTDTQYF.

This clone was seen just once. CDR3 sequence reads: CATGGDQIAKNIQYF. CDR3 coding DNA: TGTGCCACCGGGGGGGACCAAATAGCCAAAAACATTCAGTACTTC. The rearrangement joins TRBV2 to TRBJ2-4; TRBD2 agrees at 8 bases. V trimming: 10 bases; J trimming: 0 bases; junction bases outside the gene matches: 8. The length of the CDR3 is 15 residues. CDR1 and CDR2 (germline): SNHLY, FYNNEI.

The genes are TRBV27 and TRBJ2-3; no reliable D call. CDR1 and CDR2 (germline): MNHEY, SMNVEV (reference sequence). The V end lost 6 bases, the J end lost 4 bases, and 14 bases lay between the germline ends. The CDR3 covers 14 residues. The CDR3 loop reads CASSPFGTPDTQYF. The CDR3 DNA reads TGTGCCAGCAGCCCTTTTGGTACTCCAGATACGCAGTATTTT.

V usage is TRBV19 and J usage is TRBJ1-2; D is uncertain. V was cut by 5 bases and J by 10 bases, with 17 bases left in between. CDR1 and CDR2 (germline): LNHDA, SQIVND (reference sequence). The CDR3 extends over 13 amino acids. CDR3 sequence: CASSLGIYDVYTF. CDR3 DNA: TGTGCCAGTAGTCTCGGGATCTACGATGTCTACACCTTC.